This record looks at one T cell receptor beta chain sequence and its context. What antigen it recognizes has not been identified. A junction boundary mismatches the germline segment, possibly from a read error. The protocol used for the library was PCR. This sample was sequenced with an Illumina HiSeq 2500. To reduce PCR and sequencing biases, unique molecular identifiers were incorporated into the TCR beta cDNA libraries. Every 1 to 10 million input T cells yielded about 500,000 cDNA molecules, meaning each molecule approximated one T cell. The patient libraries were prepared and sequenced with the same protocol used for the earlier healthy control dataset. Samples belonging to the same batch were prepared together, multiplexed and sequenced on a shared HiSeq lane. The authors' analysis ran thus. MIGEC handled the raw barcoded reads, throwing out single-read molecular identifier groups before consensus assembly and CDR3 extraction. VDJtools was used for post-analysis of the clonotype tables, with diversity normalized by down-sampling every dataset to the smallest sample size. To correct batch-related cross-sample contamination, repertoire overlap clustering matched CDR3 amino acid sequences but not nucleotide sequences. The public reads were quality trimmed at Q25 with fastp and then assembled into clones with MiXCR by TCRdb, keeping productive beta chains. Rows matching on CDR3 protein sequence are summarized as one entry with the most common DNA and genes. These V and J calls originate from TCRdb's pipeline instead of the authors' own analysis. Present in this sample are about 540,000 distinct CDR3 sequences, approximately 34% of which were seen just once. The ten largest clones represent approximately 5.4% of the sample.

This record belongs to a study of post-analysis software for immune sequencing data (dated by TCRdb to 2013 to 2016). About the study as a whole: Recorded disease courses included relapsing-remitting, secondary progressive and progressive-relapsing multiple sclerosis, with some patients lacking subtype annotation. The patient repertoires were compared against 11 previously published healthy control repertoires obtained from donors aged about 6 to 27 years. A subset of samples was prepared in parallel using single-end sample barcoding, then pooled and co-amplified after Illumina adapter ligation.

The germline V gene encodes CDR1 SGHRS and CDR2 YFSETQ. Taken from cysteine to phenylalanine, the CDR3 has 15 residues. The retained sequence is limited to the CDR3, 45 bases, with the frame set at the first base. To demonstrate the VDJtools post-analysis software, TCR beta repertoires were profiled from the peripheral blood of about 13 young patients with multiple sclerosis. The patients with multiple sclerosis were children and adolescents between about 6 and 17 years of age. The paper's findings and limits, for the study overall: Compared with controls, multiple sclerosis patients had significantly lower normalized Chao1 diversity, a finding suggesting substantial peripheral T-cell clonal expansion. Strong co-clustering of samples prepared in the same batch was shown by direct clustering with F measure, prompting a batch-effect correction. The multiple sclerosis patient group was slightly younger than the control group. About 5 TRBV segments, including TRBV5-6, TRBV5-1 and TRBV20-1, were significantly more frequent in patients than controls.

The receptor chain draws on TRBV5-1 and TRBJ2-7; no D gene is confidently identified. This clonotype originated in a girl between 2 and 17 years old with multiple sclerosis. Sequenced material: blood. The CDR3 region: CASSPLAGHSNEQYF. The nucleotide sequence reads as follows: TGCGCCAGCAGCCCCTTGGCAGGCCACTCCAACGAGCAGTACTTC.